This T cell receptor beta chain is drawn from a study of blood T cell repertoires in COVID-19. Study summary: From T cells, B-cell-depleted T cells, or PBMCs came the material, which was cDNA or gDNA.

Original analysis: Reference gene primer amplification yielded estimated nucleated cell counts. TCRdb's table, derived via immunoSEQ multiplex PCR, lists solely in-frame clones and lacks some. V, J and clone size were drawn from that table, and D and trimming were deduced from the DNA. The sample records fewer than 250,000 clones, 82% being singletons. The length of the CDR3 is 13 residues. The V gene's germline CDR1 is SQVTM and CDR2 ANQGSEA. V was trimmed by 4 bases and J by 6 bases, leaving 15 bases between them. Sequences were obtained from peripheral blood. This clonotype originated in a woman in her seventies with acute or convalescent COVID-19. The chain is built from TRBV29-1 and TRBJ1-1; D is perhaps TRBD1 (6 bases). CDR3 coding DNA: TGCAGCGTTGGACAGGTAGCTAGTGCTGAAGCTTTCTTT. Translating gives CSVGQVASAEAFF.